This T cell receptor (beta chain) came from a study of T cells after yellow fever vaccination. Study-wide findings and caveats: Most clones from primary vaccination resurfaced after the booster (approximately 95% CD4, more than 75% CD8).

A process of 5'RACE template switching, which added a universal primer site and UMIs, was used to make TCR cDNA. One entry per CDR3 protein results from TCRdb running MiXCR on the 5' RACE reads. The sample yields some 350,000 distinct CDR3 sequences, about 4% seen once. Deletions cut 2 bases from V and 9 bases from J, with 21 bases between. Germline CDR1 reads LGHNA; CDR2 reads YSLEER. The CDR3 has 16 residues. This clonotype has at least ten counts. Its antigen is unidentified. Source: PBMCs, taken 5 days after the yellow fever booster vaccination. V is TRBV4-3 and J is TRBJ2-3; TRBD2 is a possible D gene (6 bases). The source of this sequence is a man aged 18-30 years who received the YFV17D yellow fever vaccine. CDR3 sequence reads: CASSQQVGGTRGTQYF. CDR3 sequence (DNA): TGCGCCAGCAGCCAACAAGTGGGAGGTACCCGCGGAACGCAGTATTTT.